Following are 26 T cell receptor beta chains from one sample sequenced in a study of cytomegalovirus exposure and HLA in healthy donors. TCRdb's table, derived via immunoSEQ multiplex PCR, lists solely in-frame clones and lacks some. The data contain tens of thousands of clones, 92% of them seen just once; the ten biggest clones take up 1.4% to 1.5%. Sequencing used PBMCs. The receptors were sampled from a man aged 18 to 29 in good health and CMV-seronegative.

The gene calls are TRBV7-8 and TRBJ1-4, with 9 bases fitting TRBD1. The V gene end was trimmed by 5 bases and the J gene end by 7 bases; junction bases not matched to a gene: 8. This CDR3 has 15 residues. Germline assignment: CDR1 SGHVS and CDR2 FQNEAQ. DNA for the CDR3: TGTGCCAGCAGCCAACCGGGACAGGGCACTGAAAAACTGTTTTTT. Its translation: CASSQPGQGTEKLFF.

As to this clone: Sequence at one end of the junction differs from germline and may be a read error. The J gene is TRBJ2-7, the V gene TRBV14, with 8 bases matching TRBD1. Germline values: CDR1 SGHDN, CDR2 FVKESK. The CDR3 contains 13 residues. DNA of the CDR3: TGTGCCAGCAGCCAAGTTTTGACAGGGGCTTCGGACTTC. This translates into CASSQVLTGASDF.

The gene calls are TRBV5-1 and TRBJ2-1; 9 bases agree with TRBD1. The CDR3 covers 14 residues. CDR1 is SGHRS, CDR2 YFSETQ, per germline. V was clipped by 6 bases and J by 9 bases; unmatched bases: 10. This CDR3 reads CASKAGTGTSEQFF. The CDR3 coding sequence is TGCGCCAGCAAAGCCGGGACAGGGACGAGTGAGCAGTTCTTC.

J is TRBJ1-4 and V is TRBV6-6, with D unclear. V was pared by 7 bases and J by 4 bases, with 10 bases between. Germline CDR1 MNHNY, CDR2 SVGAGI (reference sequence). This CDR3 is 13 amino acids long. In DNA, the CDR3 is TGTGCCAGCACCCTAAATTTTAATGAAAAACTGTTTTTT. Protein sequence: CASTLNFNEKLFF.

This clone was observed a single time. The chain employs TRBV10-1 and TRBJ2-1; 9 positions agree with TRBD2. The germline CDR1 and CDR2 sequences are WNHNN and SYGVQD (reference sequence). The CDR3 loop spans 14 amino acids. The J segment lost 4 bases and the V segment lost 6 bases, leaving 4 bases of the junction unmatched. CDR3 in DNA: TGCGCCAGCAGCTCTAGCGGGGCTTACAATGAGCAGTTCTTC. It encodes CASSSSGAYNEQFF.

The gene calls are TRBV11-2 and TRBJ2-1; D is unresolved. Trimming took 3 bases from V and 0 from J, leaving 18 bases between them. CDR1 is SGHAT, CDR2 FQNNGV, per germline. CDR3 size: 18 residues. The CDR3 bases are TGTGCCAGCAGCTTCGCCTCACTTCGACACAACTCCTACAATGAGCAGTTCTTC. Translating it yields CASSFASLRHNSYNEQFF.

This rearrangement joins TRBV7-2 to TRBJ2-2, with 10 bases aligning to TRBD2. V lost 1 base to trimming and J lost 7 bases; unmatched junction nucleotides: 12. The CDR3 totals 18 residues. Germline CDR1 SGHTA, CDR2 FQGNSA. The CDR3 sequence is CASSLGPGASGSVGELFF. CDR3 coding DNA: TGTGCCAGCAGCTTAGGACCGGGTGCTAGCGGGAGTGTCGGGGAGCTGTTTTTT. The full variable domain, in which reference TRBV7-2 and TRBJ2-2 provide the parts outside the CDR3, is GAGVSQSPSNKVTEKGKDVELRCDPISGHTALYWYRQSLGQGLEFLIYFQGNSAPDKSGLPSDRFSAERTGGSVSTLTIQRTQQEDSAVYLCASSLGPGASGSVGELFFGEGSRLTVL.

The chain uses TRBV28 and TRBJ2-7, with 10 nucleotides matching TRBD2. CDR3 length: 16 residues. Germline V CDR1 and CDR2: MDHEN, SYDVKM. The trim removed 2 bases at V and 4 bases at J, leaving 8 bases unmatched. In DNA form, the CDR3 reads TGTGCCAGCAGTTTACGGACTAGCGGACCTCTTTACGAGCAGTACTTC. It specifies CASSLRTSGPLYEQYF.

This clone was found a few times. The V call is TRBV11-2, the J call TRBJ2-6; 10 bases are a match to TRBD2. The V segment lost 6 bases and the J segment 1 base; nucleotides outside the gene matches: 6. Per the germline V gene, CDR1 is SGHAT and CDR2 is FQNNGV. There are 17 residues in the CDR3. The CDR3 sequence is CASSRLAGGSGANVLTF. The CDR3 DNA is TGTGCCAGCAGTAGGTTAGCGGGAGGTTCTGGGGCCAACGTCCTGACTTTC.

This chain joins TRBV5-5 and TRBJ2-3; 12 bases are shared with TRBD2. The CDR3 covers 16 residues. V lost 4 bases to trimming and J lost 5 bases; unmatched junction nucleotides: 8. In germline, CDR1 is SGHKS, CDR2 YYEKEE (reference sequence). The CDR3 region is CASSSLAGGVVDTQYF. CDR3 nucleotides: TGTGCCAGCAGCAGCCTAGCGGGAGGGGTGGTAGATACGCAGTATTTT.

The chain joins TRBV4-2 to TRBJ2-5; TRBD1 agrees at 11 bases. The CDR3 totals 17 residues. CDR1 and CDR2 from the germline V gene are LGHNA and YNFKEQ. J gave up 3 bases and V 0 bases, and 6 bases lay outside the gene matches. The DNA for the CDR3 is TGTGCCAGCAGCCAAGAGGACAGGGGGCCCCTAGAAGAGACCCAGTACTTC. Its protein product is CASSQEDRGPLEETQYF.

DNA for the CDR3: TGCAGCGTTGAACCGTGGGGGACTAGCGGGAGTCTCAATGAGCAGTTCTTC. This codes for CSVEPWGTSGSLNEQFF. The chain combines TRBV29-1 with TRBJ2-1; 14 nucleotides match TRBD2. The length of the CDR3 is 17 residues. Germline V gene lookup returns CDR1 SQVTM and CDR2 ANQGSEA. With 2 bases clipped from V and 6 bases from J, the junction kept 9 bases outside the gene matches.

This clone was counted once. The rearrangement uses TRBV7-2 and TRBJ2-7, with D tentatively TRBD2 (6 bases). Trimming removed 5 bases at V and 0 bases at J, with 14 bases between. The CDR3 covers 15 residues. Germline CDR1 reads SGHTA; CDR2 reads FQGNSA. CDR3 nucleotides: TGTGCCAGCAGCCCGCGGGCCGGGAGCTCCTACGAGCAGTACTTC. Translation gives CASSPRAGSSYEQYF.

The gene calls are TRBV28 and TRBJ1-2, with 7 positions matching TRBD1. The trim removed 2 bases at V and 4 bases at J, leaving 4 bases unmatched. There are 14 residues in the CDR3. Germline CDR1 and CDR2: MDHEN and SYDVKM. The CDR3 loop reads CASSLPQGTYGYTF. In DNA form, the CDR3 reads TGTGCCAGCAGTTTACCACAGGGGACCTATGGCTACACCTTC.

The chain joins TRBV27 to TRBJ1-5; D is uncertain. The CDR3 contains 15 residues. Trimming shortened V by 6 bases and J by 0 bases, and 12 bases separated the two germline ends. Germline CDR1 reads MNHEY; CDR2 reads SMNVEV (reference sequence). The CDR3 bases are TGTGCCAGCAGCCCCGTTGGAGGTAGCAATCAGCCCCAGCATTTT. Its protein product is CASSPVGGSNQPQHF.

A few counts support this clone. This chain uses TRBV4-2 with TRBJ1-4; tentative D call: TRBD1 (5 bases). The CDR3 is 15 residues long. V shed 4 bases and J shed 0 bases, with 9 bases lying between them. From germline, CDR1 is LGHNA and CDR2 YNFKEQ. The CDR3 sequence: CASSRRAPTNEKLFF. The CDR3 region has the DNA TGTGCCAGCAGCCGCAGGGCCCCAACTAATGAAAAACTGTTTTTT.

Only one count was recorded for this clone. The chain recombines TRBV28 with TRBJ1-2; the match to TRBD1 covers 8 bases. There are 15 residues in the CDR3. V lost 6 bases, J lost 7 bases, and 13 bases stayed unmatched. Germline CDR1 reads MDHEN; CDR2 reads SYDVKM. This CDR3 reads CASSTLSQGAPGYTF. The CDR3, as DNA: TGTGCCAGCAGCACACTCTCCCAGGGGGCGCCTGGCTACACCTTC.

The V call is TRBV2, the J call TRBJ2-7; TRBD2 matches at 7 bases. This CDR3 spans 14 amino acids. V was clipped by 10 bases and J by 1 base; unmatched bases: 10. Germline lookup yields CDR1 SNHLY and CDR2 FYNNEI. The CDR3: CATSWAGVSYEQYF. DNA of the CDR3: TGTGCCACCTCGTGGGCGGGAGTGTCCTACGAGCAGTACTTC.

V gene TRBV7-3 combines with J gene TRBJ2-2; 7 bases line up with TRBD1. Per the germline V gene, CDR1 is SGHTA and CDR2 is FQGTGA. This CDR3 is 15 amino acids long. Germline trimming cut 5 bases from V and 7 bases from J; bases unmatched to any gene: 10. The CDR3 nucleotides read TGTGCCAGCAGCCCCGCCCACAGGGGCTTCGGGGAGCTGTTTTTT. It specifies CASSPAHRGFGELFF.

V usage is TRBV23-1 and J usage is TRBJ2-1; D is ambiguous. TRBV23-1 is marked as an open reading frame, function uncertain. V gave up 8 bases and J gave up 2 bases, with 13 bases separating them. The CDR3 spans 14 residues. CDR3 loop: CASLDCHPYNEQFF. The CDR3 nucleotides read TGCGCCAGCCTTGACTGCCACCCCTACAATGAGCAGTTCTTC.

V and J are TRBV2 and TRBJ1-1; weak D call: TRBD1 (5 bases). V was pared by 2 bases and J by 3 bases, with 13 bases between. Germline V gene data show CDR1 as SNHLY and CDR2 as FYNNEI. There are 15 residues in the CDR3. CDR3 sequence: CASSEQGSAHTEAFF. CDR3 coding DNA: TGTGCCAGCAGTGAACAGGGCAGCGCGCACACTGAAGCTTTCTTT.

The chain has TRBV20-1 and TRBJ2-1; D is ambiguous. Deletions cut 8 bases from V and 6 bases from J, with 11 bases between. CDR1 is DFQATT, CDR2 SNEGSKA, per germline (reference sequence). The CDR3 contains 11 residues. The CDR3 nucleotides are TGCAGTTGCCTAACCGGCAATGAGCAGTTCTTC. This translates into CSCLTGNEQFF.

The CDR3 spells CASTPLAGARETQYF. DNA for the CDR3: TGTGCCAGCACCCCCTTAGCGGGAGCAAGGGAGACCCAGTACTTC. The chain combines TRBV11-2 with TRBJ2-5; TRBD2 aligns across 9 bases. CDR3 length: 15 residues. Germline-derived CDR1 and CDR2 are SGHAT and FQNNGV. V shed 7 bases and J 5 bases; nucleotides not matched to a gene: 11.

The chain is built from TRBV7-8 and TRBJ1-2; D may be TRBD1 (5 bases). Germline V gives CDR1 SGHVS, CDR2 FQNEAQ. V was clipped by 3 bases and J by 4 bases, with 15 bases between them. The CDR3 has 15 residues. The CDR3 protein is CASSFTRGAIYGYTF. CDR3 DNA: TGTGCCAGCAGCTTTACCCGCGGGGCCATCTATGGCTACACCTTC.

This clone was detected a few times. This chain joins TRBV29-1 and TRBJ2-2; 7 nucleotides line up with TRBD2. The germline gives CDR1 SQVTM, CDR2 ANQGSEA. The trim removed 5 bases at V and 0 bases at J, leaving 6 bases unmatched. The CDR3 extends over 15 amino acids. CDR3 region: CSVPPSGANTGELFF. The CDR3 DNA is TGCAGCGTTCCTCCTAGCGGCGCGAACACCGGGGAGCTGTTTTTT.

The chain's CDR3 is CASSRAGGSQDTQYF. The CDR3 DNA reads as TGTGCCAGCAGCAGAGCGGGAGGGTCGCAAGATACGCAGTATTTT. The chain joins TRBV6-4 to TRBJ2-3; 10 bases line up with TRBD2. With 6 bases clipped from V and 5 bases from J, the junction kept 8 bases outside the gene matches. Germline V gene lookup returns CDR1 MRHNA and CDR2 SNTAGT. This CDR3 spans 15 amino acids.